The 21 T cell receptor beta chains listed next were all sequenced from one sample in a study of CD8 T cells in Susac syndrome. Reverse transcription of about 0.45 to 1 ug RNA was performed with random hexamers. TCRdb re-derived calls from the immunoSEQ multiplex PCR reads in MiXCR, one entry per CDR3 protein. The sample yields approximately 120,000 distinct CDR3 sequences, about 96% seen once. Sequencing was performed on CD4+ T cells from PBMCs. The receptors derive from a human donor in good health.

The chain uses TRBV15 and TRBJ2-7; no firm D call. CDR1 LNHNV and CDR2 YYDKDF come from the germline V gene (reference sequence). V was pared by 0 bases and J by 3 bases, with 12 bases between. This CDR3 region has 15 residues. The CDR3 DNA reads TGTGCCACCAGCAGAGATCGCCAGAGTGTCTACGAGCAGTACTTC. Its protein product is CATSRDRQSVYEQYF.

The chain joins TRBV28 to TRBJ2-1; D uncertain. The CDR3 length is 14 residues. Per the germline V gene, CDR1 is MDHEN and CDR2 is SYDVKM. Trimming cost V 7 bases and J 2 bases, with 12 bases left between them. The CDR3 DNA sequence: TGTGCCAGCACACTGCAAGGAACCTACAATGAGCAGTTCTTC. Translated, it gives CASTLQGTYNEQFF.

CDR3 sequence: CSAATGTGNNQPQHF. The CDR3 bases are TGCAGCGCTGCGACTGGGACAGGGAACAATCAGCCCCAGCATTTT. The chain couples TRBV29-1 to TRBJ1-5, with 9 nucleotides matching TRBD1. Germline V gene lookup returns CDR1 SQVTM and CDR2 ANQGSEA. This CDR3 is built from 15 residues. Trimming removed 7 bases from V and 3 bases from J; junction bases left unmatched: 10.

The chain couples TRBV7-2 to TRBJ2-2; 8 bases match TRBD1. This CDR3 is 14 amino acids long. CDR1 and CDR2 (germline): SGHTA, FQGNSA. The junction had 6 bases not matched to a gene; V was cut back by 5 bases and J by 7 bases. The chain's CDR3 is CASSLQTGDGELFF. The CDR3 region has the DNA TGTGCCAGCAGCCTTCAGACAGGGGACGGGGAGCTGTTTTTT.

This sequence joins TRBV4-1 and TRBJ1-2, with 10 bases matching TRBD1. This CDR3 is built from 16 residues. Trimming at V came to 5 bases and at J to 0 bases, leaving 6 bases not matched to a gene. Germline CDR1 MGHRA, CDR2 YSYEKL. In DNA form, the CDR3 reads TGCGCCAGCAGCTATCGACAGGGGGCCCCTAACTATGGCTACACCTTC. Translation: CASSYRQGAPNYGYTF.

This clonotype appeared once. V is TRBV6-2 or TRBV6-3 and J is TRBJ2-7, with 8 bases aligning to TRBD1. Germline V gene lookup returns CDR1 MNHEY and CDR2 SVGEGT. Losses at the gene ends were 7 bases for V and 4 bases for J; bases not matched to a gene: 9. This CDR3 has 14 amino acids. In DNA, the CDR3 is TGTGCCAGCAACCAAGACAGGGGTGCTTACGAGCAGTACTTC. Protein sequence: CASNQDRGAYEQYF.

This chain connects TRBV13 to TRBJ1-2; 9 bases agree with TRBD1. The V and J ends lost 8 bases and 6 bases, in that order; junction bases with no gene match: 10. The CDR3 runs 14 residues. The germline CDR1 and CDR2 sequences are PRHDT and FYEKMQ (reference sequence). The CDR3 coding sequence is TGTGCCAGCCACTCCCAGGGGACAGGGAATGGCTACACCTTC. It specifies CASHSQGTGNGYTF.

The chain is built from TRBV12-3 or TRBV12-4 and TRBJ2-5; D is tentatively TRBD1 or TRBD2 (6 bases each). The V end was cut by 6 bases, the J end by 2 bases, with 19 bases between. CDR3 length equals 16 residues. DNA for the CDR3: TGTGCCAGCAGCCGTACCCAGCAGGGGAGGCAAGAGACCCAGTACTTC. Translated: CASSRTQQGRQETQYF.

In this sample, this clonotype turned up a few times. CDR3 protein: CASSLTGPGANVLTF. In nucleotides, the CDR3 is TGTGCCAGCAGCCTCACAGGGCCCGGGGCCAACGTCCTGACTTTC. This chain links TRBV7-3 with TRBJ2-6; D is possibly TRBD1 (6 bases). Looked up from germline, CDR1 is SGHTA and CDR2 is FQGTGA. The CDR3 covers 15 residues. Trimming took off 5 bases at V and 4 bases at J, with 12 bases between the two ends.

The chain links TRBV5-1 to TRBJ1-3; D remains unclear. V lost 4 bases, J lost 3 bases, and 8 bases lay in between. CDR3 size: 13 residues. The germline V gene encodes CDR1 SGHRS and CDR2 YFSETQ. The CDR3 nucleotides are TGCGCCAGCAGCCTCGATGGTGGAAACACCATATATTTT. It yields the protein CASSLDGGNTIYF.

The rearrangement joins TRBV7-2 to TRBJ2-7; perhaps TRBD2 as D (6 bases). The ends were cut back, 5 bases at V and 0 bases at J, with 8 bases in the middle. CDR1 and CDR2 (germline): SGHTA, FQGNSA. CDR3 length: 13 residues. In DNA form, the CDR3 reads TGTGCCAGCAGCCGTAGCGGCTCCTACGAGCAGTACTTC. As protein: CASSRSGSYEQYF.

The chain has TRBV27 and TRBJ2-1; D is undetermined. The CDR3 spans 13 residues. V shed 4 bases and J shed 0 bases, with 4 bases lying between them. Germline-derived CDR1 and CDR2 are MNHEY and SMNVEV (reference sequence). Written as DNA, the CDR3 is TGTGCCAGCAGTTGGGGCTCCTACAATGAGCAGTTCTTC. Amino acids: CASSWGSYNEQFF.

V is TRBV6-2 or TRBV6-3 and J is TRBJ2-1; TRBD2 aligns across 12 bases. Germline V gene data show CDR1 as MNHEY and CDR2 as SVGEGT. V trimming: 6 bases; J trimming: 2 bases; junction bases outside the gene matches: 5. The CDR3 consists of 16 residues. DNA for the CDR3: TGTGCCAGCAGCCCCTGGACTAGCGGGGCCTACAATGAGCAGTTCTTC. Its translation is CASSPWTSGAYNEQFF.

CDR3 bases: TGCGCCAGCACCTCTAACAGGCCCGACACCGGGGAGCTGTTTTTT. This translates into CASTSNRPDTGELFF. This chain joins TRBV5-1 and TRBJ2-2; D may be TRBD1 (5 bases). Trimming shortened V by 6 bases and J by 3 bases, and 15 bases separated the two germline ends. The CDR3 contains 15 residues. Germline CDR1 reads SGHRS; CDR2 reads YFSETQ.

The chain is built from TRBV7-2 and TRBJ2-7; TRBD2 aligns across 14 bases. Germline CDR1 and CDR2: SGHTA and FQGNSA. CDR3 length: 16 amino acids. The V gene end was trimmed by 5 bases and the J gene end by 7 bases; junction bases not matched to a gene: 10. The DNA of the CDR3 is TGTGCCAGCAGCCTGGGACTAGCGGGAGTTTCGAAAGAGCAGTACTTC. Translating gives CASSLGLAGVSKEQYF.

The V call is TRBV18, the J call TRBJ2-7; D call uncertain. With 3 bases removed from V and 3 bases from J, the gap between germline ends came to 15 bases. Germline V CDR1 and CDR2: KGHSH, LQKENI. CDR3 size: 15 residues. The DNA for the CDR3 is TGTGCCAGCTCACCCCCCGGTTCGGGTCGCTACGAGCAGTACTTC. It yields the protein CASSPPGSGRYEQYF.

The chain is built from TRBV7-2 and TRBJ1-3; D possibly corresponds to TRBD1 (5 bases). Trimming removed 0 bases at V and 1 base at J, with 10 bases between. Per the germline V gene, CDR1 is SGHTA and CDR2 is FQGNSA. The CDR3 runs 16 residues. CDR3 sequence (DNA): TGTGCCAGCAGCTTAGCGGGACGGAATTCTGGAAACACCATATATTTT. Residues: CASSLAGRNSGNTIYF.

The chain uses TRBV28 and TRBJ2-3, with D tentatively TRBD1 (5 bases). This CDR3 has 15 residues. V was pared by 6 bases and J by 4 bases, with 17 bases between. Germline-derived CDR1 and CDR2 are MDHEN and SYDVKM. CDR3 sequence reads: CASRRGSLGADTQYF. The DNA for the CDR3 is TGTGCCAGCAGAAGGGGATCCCTTGGCGCAGATACGCAGTATTTT.

This clonotype was found once. The V gene is TRBV5-1, the J gene TRBJ2-1; the match to TRBD2 covers 8 bases. The germline CDR1 and CDR2 sequences are SGHRS and YFSETQ. The junction had 3 bases not matched to a gene; V was cut back by 4 bases and J by 3 bases. The CDR3 length is 14 residues. This CDR3 reads CASSPGTSYNEQFF. CDR3 coding DNA: TGCGCCAGCAGCCCCGGGACTAGCTACAATGAGCAGTTCTTC.

This chain uses TRBV3-1 with TRBJ1-3; D ambiguous. CDR1 is LGHDT, CDR2 YNNKEL, per germline (reference sequence). The CDR3 is 15 residues long. Trimming pared 1 base from V and 4 bases from J, leaving 11 bases between. This chain's CDR3 is CASSQGRSVGNTIYF. In DNA, the CDR3 is TGTGCCAGCAGCCAAGGTCGATCAGTCGGAAACACCATATATTTT.

The chain uses TRBV6-5 and TRBJ2-3; 9 bases line up with TRBD1. The J segment lost 4 bases and the V segment lost 4 bases, leaving 6 bases of the junction unmatched. The CDR3 consists of 15 residues. CDR1 is MNHEY, CDR2 SVGAGI, per germline. As DNA, the CDR3 is TGTGCCAGCAGTTCCCCGGACAGGGGCCCAGATACGCAGTATTTT. This encodes CASSSPDRGPDTQYF.